This T cell receptor (beta chain) came from a study of cytomegalovirus exposure and HLA in healthy donors. PCR employed 60 Vbeta and 13 Jbeta primers. Clones were sequenced by immunoSEQ multiplex PCR, and TCRdb holds only the in-frame ones, with some missing. The table lists roughly 76,000 clones, about nine tenths of them singletons. Comment on this clone: Its antigen is not known.

General study findings and limits: Analyzed later, association rates of TCRs varied across HLA loci, with DRB1 most and HLA-C fewest. The CMV antigen specificity of a few CMV-associated chains was confirmed through in vitro analysis.

The V end lost 1 base, the J end lost 2 bases, and 8 bases lay between the germline ends. The CDR3 runs to 15 residues. Germline loops: CDR1 SGHTA, CDR2 FQGNSA. The sample comprised PBMCs. The gene calls are TRBV7-2 and TRBJ2-2, with D possibly being TRBD1 (6 bases). The sequence came from a woman aged 30 to 39 in good health and CMV-seronegative. The CDR3 bases are TGTGCCAGCAGCTTAGGGGGGCGAAACACCGGGGAGCTGTTTTTT. This gives the protein CASSLGGRNTGELFF. The full variable domain, rest sourced from reference TRBV7-2 and TRBJ2-2, is GAGVSQSPSNKVTEKGKDVELRCDPISGHTALYWYRQSLGQGLEFLIYFQGNSAPDKSGLPSDRFSAERTGGSVSTLTIQRTQQEDSAVYLCASSLGGRNTGELFFGEGSRLTVL.